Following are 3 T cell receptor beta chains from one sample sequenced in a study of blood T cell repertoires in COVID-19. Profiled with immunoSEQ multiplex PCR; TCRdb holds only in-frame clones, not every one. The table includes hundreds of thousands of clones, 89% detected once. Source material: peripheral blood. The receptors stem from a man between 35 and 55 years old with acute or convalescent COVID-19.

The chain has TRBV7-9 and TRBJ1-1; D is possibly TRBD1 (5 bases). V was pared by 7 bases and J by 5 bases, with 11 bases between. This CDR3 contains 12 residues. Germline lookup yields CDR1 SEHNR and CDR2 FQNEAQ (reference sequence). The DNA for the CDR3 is TGTGCCAGCACCGGAGGGGCGACTGAAGCTTTCTTT. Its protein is CASTGGATEAFF.

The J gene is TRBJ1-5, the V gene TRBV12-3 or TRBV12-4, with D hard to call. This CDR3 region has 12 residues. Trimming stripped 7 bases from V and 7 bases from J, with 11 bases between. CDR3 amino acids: CASTYNEQPQHF. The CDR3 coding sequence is TGTGCCAGCACCTATAACGAGCAGCCCCAGCATTTT.

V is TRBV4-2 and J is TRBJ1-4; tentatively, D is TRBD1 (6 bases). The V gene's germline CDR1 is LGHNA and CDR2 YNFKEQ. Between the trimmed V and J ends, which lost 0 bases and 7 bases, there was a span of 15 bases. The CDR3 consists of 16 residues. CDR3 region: CASSQDSLGAGEKLFF. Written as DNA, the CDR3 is TGTGCCAGCAGCCAAGATTCTTTGGGGGCTGGTGAAAAACTGTTTTTT.